A selection of T cell receptor beta chains follows, all from one sample in a study of CD8 T cells in Susac syndrome. One entry per CDR3 protein, called by TCRdb with MiXCR from the immunoSEQ multiplex PCR reads. The sample comprises 95,000 to 150,000 distinct CDR3 sequences, 90% to 95% of which are singletons, and about 0.28% rests with the top ten. The sequenced material came from CD8+ T cells from PBMCs. The receptors were sampled from a human donor with Susac syndrome. CDR3s include the opening cysteine and the closing phenylalanine or tryptophan. A D gene is named only where the DNA matches it firmly. Clone sizes are given selectively: once, few, many, or a class where the clone is expanded.

d_gene	v_gene	abundance	j_gene	CDR3nt	CDR3aa
-	TRBV5-5	-	TRBJ2-5	TGTGCCAGCAGCCTGGCGGCGGGTTGGGGAGAGACCCAGTACTTC	CASSLAAGWGETQYF
TRBD1	TRBV9	-	TRBJ1-5	TGTGCCAGCAGCGCCGGGACAGGGGGCGGTCAGCCCCAGCATTTT	CASSAGTGGGQPQHF
TRBD1	TRBV9	-	TRBJ1-2	TGTGCCAGCAGCGCTGGGACAGCTTATGGCTACACCTTC	CASSAGTAYGYTF
-	TRBV27	-	TRBJ1-6	TGTGCCAGCAGTTTGGTTAATTCACCCCTCCACTTT	CASSLVNSPLHF
TRBD1	TRBV20-1	-	TRBJ1-2	TGCAGTGCTAGTGGGGCCCGGGACGACAGGGGCCCTCTAATCACCTTC	CSASGARDDRGPLITF
TRBD1	TRBV7-9	-	TRBJ2-7	TGTGCCAGCAGCCTCAAGAACCGGGACAGGGCCGACTACGAGCAGTACTTC	CASSLKNRDRADYEQYF
TRBD1	TRBV29-1	-	TRBJ2-7	TGCAGCGTTGAATTTGGGACAGGGGGCTTCGAGCAGTACTTC	CSVEFGTGGFEQYF
-	TRBV2	-	TRBJ1-4	TGTGCCAGCATGGGAGGGATACCCGAAAAACTGTTTTTT	CASMGGIPEKLFF
-	TRBV25-1	-	TRBJ2-7	TGTGCCAGCAGCTACCGGGGCCCTTACGAGCAGTACTTC	CASSYRGPYEQYF
-	TRBV15	-	TRBJ2-3	TGTGCCACCAGCGCCTACTCTAGCTGGGGCACAGATACGCAGTATTTT	CATSAYSSWGTDTQYF
-	TRBV19	-	TRBJ2-1	TGTGCCAGTAGTCCCGGGGCAGTTAATGAGCAGTTCTTC	CASSPGAVNEQFF
-	TRBV6-6	-	TRBJ2-7	TGTGCCAGCAGTTACTCAGGGGGAAGCTCCTACGAGCAGTACTTC	CASSYSGGSSYEQYF
-	TRBV20-1	-	TRBJ2-3	TGCAGTGCTAGACCATACGGGACGGGGCTTGCGGACACTAGCACAGATACGCAGTATTTT	CSARPYGTGLADTSTDTQYF
-	TRBV20-1	-	TRBJ2-5	TGCAGTGCCAAACCGGGACTCAAAGAGACCCAGTACTTC	CSAKPGLKETQYF
TRBD2	TRBV29-1	-	TRBJ2-7	TGCAGCGTAGACCTTAGCGGGGGGTCCTACGAGCAGTACTTC	CSVDLSGGSYEQYF
TRBD2	TRBV6-2/TRBV6-3	-	TRBJ2-2	TGTGCCAGCAGTTACAGGGAGGGTTTGATCGGGGAGCTGTTTTTT	CASSYREGLIGELFF
TRBD1	TRBV27	-	TRBJ1-2	TGTGCCAGCAGTTTCGGAAAAGGGACAGGGGCATATGGCTACACCTTC	CASSFGKGTGAYGYTF
-	TRBV27	-	TRBJ2-2	TGTGCCAGCAGGGTCTCGGGGGCCGGGGAGCTGTTTTTT	CASRVSGAGELFF
-	TRBV27	-	TRBJ2-1	TGTGCCAGCAGTCTAGGGGGGTCTGACAATGAGCAGTTCTTC	CASSLGGSDNEQFF
TRBD2	TRBV29-1	-	TRBJ2-6	TGCAGCGTAGTTGATGGGGGGGCTGGGGCCAACGTCCTGACTTTC	CSVVDGGAGANVLTF
-	TRBV7-2	-	TRBJ1-5	TGTGCCAGCAGCTTAGATTCGGGGCTTAGCAATCAGCCCCAGCATTTT	CASSLDSGLSNQPQHF
-	TRBV20-1	-	TRBJ1-2	TGCAGTGCTAGAGTCGGGCAGGACGATGGCTACACCTTC	CSARVGQDDGYTF
-	TRBV27	-	TRBJ1-6	TGTGCCAGCAGCCCTAGGAATTCACCCCTCCACTTT	CASSPRNSPLHF
TRBD2	TRBV11-2	-	TRBJ2-3	TGTGCCAGCAGCTTTAGCGGGGGGACCCCCACAGATACGCAGTATTTT	CASSFSGGTPTDTQYF
-	TRBV12-3/TRBV12-4	-	TRBJ1-5	TGTGCCAGCAGTGAGGGTTCTCAGCCCCAGCATTTT	CASSEGSQPQHF
TRBD1	TRBV5-4	-	TRBJ2-5	TGTGCCAGCAGCTGGGGGACAGGGGCAGAGACCCAGTACTTC	CASSWGTGAETQYF
-	TRBV9	-	TRBJ2-7	TGTGCCAGCAGCATCACAGGGCAAGAAACCTACGAGCAGTACTTC	CASSITGQETYEQYF
TRBD1	TRBV20-1	-	TRBJ2-3	TGCAGTGCTAGACGTCCGGACAGGGCCTACACAGATACGCAGTATTTT	CSARRPDRAYTDTQYF
-	TRBV20-1	-	TRBJ1-5	TGCAGTGCTAGAGACCTCACAGGGATGGGTCAGCCCCAGCATTTT	CSARDLTGMGQPQHF
-	TRBV19	-	TRBJ1-1	TGTGCCAGCAACCGCAGGTCCATGAACACTGAAGCTTTCTTT	CASNRRSMNTEAFF
TRBD1	TRBV6-5	-	TRBJ2-7	TGTGCCACAATGCCGACAGGGAGCTCCTACGAGCAGTACTTC	CATMPTGSSYEQYF
-	TRBV12-3/TRBV12-4	-	TRBJ1-1	TGTGCCAGCAGTTTGGGGGCAGGGAGGACTGAAGCTTTCTTT	CASSLGAGRTEAFF
-	TRBV11-2	-	TRBJ2-7	TGTGCCATCAGAAACCCGGCAGCCCCCTACGAGCAGTACTTC	CAIRNPAAPYEQYF
-	TRBV9	few	TRBJ2-7	TGTGCCAGCAGCACGGAAGGTCACACCTACGAGCAGTACTTC	CASSTEGHTYEQYF
-	TRBV5-1	-	TRBJ2-6	TGCGCCAGCAGCTTGTCTGTTTACGGGACGGACCACTCTGGGGCCAACGTCCTGACTTTC	CASSLSVYGTDHSGANVLTF
TRBD2	TRBV29-1	-	TRBJ2-1	TGCAGCGTCGATAGCGGGGACTACAATGAGCAGTTCTTC	CSVDSGDYNEQFF
-	TRBV14	-	TRBJ1-1	TGTGCCAGCAGCCAGGGGACACTCACGAACACTGAAGCTTTCTTT	CASSQGTLTNTEAFF
-	TRBV5-1	-	TRBJ2-1	TGCGCCAGCACCCAGGTTGGACACGTAAGCGATGAGCAGTTCTTC	CASTQVGHVSDEQFF
-	TRBV6-1	-	TRBJ2-2	TGTGCCAGCAGTTCGATCGCCGGGGAGCTGTTTTTT	CASSSIAGELFF
-	TRBV29-1	-	TRBJ1-5	TGCAGCGTTGAGGGAGCGGGGCTGGTGGGCAGCAATCAGCCCCAGCATTTT	CSVEGAGLVGSNQPQHF
-	TRBV4-1	once	TRBJ2-3	TGCGCCAGCAGCCAATCAGACGGGTTCCCGGATACGCAGTATTTT	CASSQSDGFPDTQYF
-	TRBV5-6	-	TRBJ1-2	TGTGCCAGCAGCTTGGCAGGGGAGCTGGAGACCTTC	CASSLAGELETF
-	TRBV20-1	-	TRBJ1-2	TGCAGTGCCGACCGGGAAAACCTATTCTATGGCTACACCTTC	CSADRENLFYGYTF
-	TRBV20-1	-	TRBJ1-2	TGCAGTGCTAGCACCTACATCGACGGCTATGGCTACACCTTC	CSASTYIDGYGYTF
TRBD1	TRBV29-1	-	TRBJ1-1	TGCAGCGCCGTACAGGGGGCGAACACTGAAGCTTTCTTT	CSAVQGANTEAFF
-	TRBV6-6	-	TRBJ1-2	TGTGCCAGCACCACCGAGGGGGATGGCTACACCTTC	CASTTEGDGYTF
-	TRBV5-6	once	TRBJ2-7	TGTGCCAGCAGCTTGGAAACAGGGAGCCACGAGCAGTACTTC	CASSLETGSHEQYF